This TCR beta chain was captured by sequencing in a study of blood T cell repertoires in COVID-19 (dated by TCRdb to the early 2020s). About the study as a whole: The collaborator samples originated in the United States, Italy and Spain and spanned the acute and convalescent phases of COVID-19. The prospective study material was composed of cDNA or gDNA derived from T cells, B-cell-depleted T cells, or PBMCs. Subjects who had been exposed to COVID-19, were actively infected with it, or had recovered from it provided the deeply sampled blood TCRbeta repertoires that made up the dataset. A freely available public database, intended as a resource for researchers studying the immune response to SARS-CoV-2, is where the repertoires were released. Samples were obtained from the ongoing ImmuneRACE study (first 160 participants) and from 1,000 to 1,500 subjects provided by 6 global collaborators. Sample metadata almost always included a de-identified subject ID, COVID-19 status, age in years and sex. HLA class I and class II types, where available, came from metadata supplied by the sample provider rather than from assay-based typing.

Study-wide findings and limitations: The amount of clinical and demographic metadata varied by source and participant and was provided uncurated.

Collaborating institutions collected whole blood in K2EDTA tubes following their own protocols. For TCRbeta analysis, collaborators shipped samples as frozen whole blood, isolated PBMCs, or DNA extracted from either of those sample types. Comments on this clone: What this receptor recognizes is not known. Nothing much larger sits one base from this clone, and base qualities are not available.

From the cysteine up to the phenylalanine, the CDR3 has a length of 14 residues. The retained sequence is limited to the CDR3, 42 bases, with the frame set at the first base. The germline V gene (reference sequence) sets CDR1 to WNHNN and CDR2 to SYGVQD. V lost 2 bases and J lost 8 bases; the stretch between them is 15 bases long. TCRbeta CDR3 regions were amplified from genomic DNA using the immunoSEQ Assay, a bias-controlled multiplex PCR. The paper's processing steps were these. Nucleated cell counts per sample were estimated from amplification of reference gene primers within the assay. To quantify the absolute abundance of each unique TCRbeta CDR3 rearrangement, sequence reads were collapsed and filtered. For each sample, productive Simpson clonality was calculated as the square root of Simpson's diversity index over productive rearrangements. TCRdb took over this immuneACCESS table, retaining in-frame rearrangements with V and J assigned. Such tables are incomplete; in checked studies, under half of the missing clones stem from an unresolved V gene, and the remainder is unexplained. V and J calls and clone size are given by that table; D and trimming were obtained from the DNA. Within this sample are about 59,000 clones, with roughly 80% of them counted one time only. The ten most abundant clones make up over 11% of the sample.

Source material: peripheral blood. The TCR originated in a woman between 65 and 79 years old with acute or convalescent COVID-19. In this chain, TRBV10-1 is recombined with TRBJ1-1; TRBD1 might be the D gene, on 6 matching bases. The DNA sequence is given as TGCGCCAGCAGTGAGACCTACCGTGGGGGCGAAGCTTTCTTT. This encodes CASSETYRGGEAFF.